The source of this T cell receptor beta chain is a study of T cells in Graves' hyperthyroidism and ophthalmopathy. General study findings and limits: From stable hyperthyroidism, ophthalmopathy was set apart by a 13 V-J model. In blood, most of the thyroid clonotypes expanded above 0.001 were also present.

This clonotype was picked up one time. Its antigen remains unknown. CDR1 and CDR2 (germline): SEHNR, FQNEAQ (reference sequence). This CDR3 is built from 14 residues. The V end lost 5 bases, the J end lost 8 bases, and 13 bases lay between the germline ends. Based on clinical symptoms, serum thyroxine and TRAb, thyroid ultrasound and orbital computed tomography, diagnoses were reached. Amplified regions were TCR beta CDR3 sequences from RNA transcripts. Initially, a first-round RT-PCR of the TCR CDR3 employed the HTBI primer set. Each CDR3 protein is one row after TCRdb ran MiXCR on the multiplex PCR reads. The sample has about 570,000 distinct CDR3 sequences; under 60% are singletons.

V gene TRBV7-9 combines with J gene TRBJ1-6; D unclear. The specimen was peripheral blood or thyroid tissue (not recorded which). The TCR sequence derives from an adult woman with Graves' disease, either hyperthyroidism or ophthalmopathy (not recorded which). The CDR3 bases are TGTGCCAGCAGCCCTAGTCTAGCCGATTCACCCCTCCACTTT. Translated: CASSPSLADSPLHF.